The 27 T cell receptor beta chains reported below all come from one sample, sequenced in a study of blood T cell repertoires in COVID-19. The repertoire was sequenced with immunoSEQ multiplex PCR; TCRdb's copy has only in-frame clones and lacks some. The table shows about 280,000 clones, with around 90% occurring only once. Source material: peripheral blood. These receptors all come from a man between 18 and 35 years old with active or convalescent COVID-19.

The table lists this clone with a few counts. This chain links TRBV5-1 with TRBJ1-1; D uncertain. CDR3 length equals 16 residues. In germline, CDR1 is SGHRS, CDR2 YFSETQ. The V end was cut by 4 bases, the J end by 2 bases, with 18 bases between. The DNA for the CDR3 is TGCGCCAGCAGCCCGCAGGCCCGTTCAGGCAACACTGAAGCTTTCTTT. Residues: CASSPQARSGNTEAFF.

In DNA, the CDR3 is TGCGCCAGCAGCTCCGGGACAGACAACACTGAAGCTTTCTTT. Amino acid sequence: CASSSGTDNTEAFF. V and J are TRBV5-1 and TRBJ1-1, with 7 bases matching TRBD1. Germline assignment: CDR1 SGHRS and CDR2 YFSETQ. Unmatched junction bases numbered 4, after V lost 3 bases and J lost 2 bases. CDR3 length equals 14 residues.

In DNA form, the CDR3 reads TGTGCCAGCAGACAGGGACAGACTTCCTCCTACGAGCAGTACTTC. Translated: CASRQGQTSSYEQYF. This chain uses TRBV5-5 with TRBJ2-7, with TRBD1 matching over 7 bases. CDR3 length: 15 residues. CDR1 is SGHKS, CDR2 YYEKEE, per germline (reference sequence). Trimming at V came to 5 bases and at J to 0 bases, leaving 8 bases not matched to a gene.

J is TRBJ1-5 and V is TRBV19; 8 nucleotides align to TRBD1. CDR1 and CDR2 from the germline V gene are LNHDA and SQIVND (reference sequence). The CDR3 totals 15 residues. V dropped 5 bases and J dropped 3; count of bases not matched to a gene: 6. The CDR3 DNA sequence: TGTGCCAGTAGTGCACCGACAGGGGACAATCAGCCCCAGCATTTT. Translation gives CASSAPTGDNQPQHF.

This chain uses TRBV5-4 with TRBJ1-4; 10 bases are shared with TRBD1. In germline, CDR1 is SGHNT, CDR2 YYREEE (reference sequence). The ends lost 3 bases at V and 5 bases at J; junction bases unmatched: 1. This CDR3 is 14 amino acids long. DNA of the CDR3: TGTGCCAGCAGCTCGGGACAGGGGAATGAAAAACTGTTTTTT. Amino acid sequence: CASSSGQGNEKLFF.

This rearrangement joins TRBV2 to TRBJ1-2; TRBD1 agrees at 7 bases. V shed 5 bases, J shed 4 bases, and the junction held 7 bases outside the gene matches. This CDR3 has 14 residues. Germline V CDR1 and CDR2: SNHLY, FYNNEI. CDR3 nucleotides: TGTGCCAGCAGTATACAGGGGAACGCCTATGGCTACACCTTC. Translating it yields CASSIQGNAYGYTF.

The rearrangement uses TRBV7-9 and TRBJ2-7, with 7 positions matching TRBD1. The CDR3 length is 15 residues. With 7 bases clipped from V and 3 bases from J, the junction kept 12 bases outside the gene matches. CDR1 SEHNR and CDR2 FQNEAQ come from the germline V gene (reference sequence). CDR3 coding DNA: TGTGCCAGCACCCCTGGGACAGCAACCTTCTACGAGCAGTACTTC. Translation gives CASTPGTATFYEQYF. The complete variable domain, with remaining parts taken from reference TRBV7-9 and TRBJ2-7, reads DTGVSQNPRHKITKRGQNVTFRCDPISEHNRLYWYRQTLGQGPEFLTYFQNEAQLEKSRLLSDRFSAERPKGSFSTLEIQRTEQGDSAMYLCASTPGTATFYEQYFGPGTRLTVT.

This chain uses TRBV19 with TRBJ2-5; 7 nucleotides line up with TRBD1. V was pared by 3 bases and J by 3 bases, with 10 bases of the junction left unmatched. The length of the CDR3 is 16 residues. From germline, CDR1 is LNHDA and CDR2 SQIVND (reference sequence). CDR3 loop: CASSIRTGSIKETQYF. Here the CDR3 DNA reads TGTGCCAGTAGTATCCGGACAGGATCAATTAAAGAGACCCAGTACTTC. Complete variable domain (other parts from reference TRBV19 and TRBJ2-5): DGGITQSPKYLFRKEGQNVTLSCEQNLNHDAMYWYRQDPGQGLRLIYYSQIVNDFQKGDIAEGYSVSREKKESFPLTVTSAQKNPTAFYLCASSIRTGSIKETQYFGPGTRLLVL.

The rearrangement links TRBV11-2 to TRBJ1-2, with 7 bases lining up with TRBD1. Trimming removed 1 base from V and 8 bases from J; junction bases left unmatched: 7. Per the germline V gene, CDR1 is SGHAT and CDR2 is FQNNGV. This CDR3 spans 14 amino acids. CDR3 DNA: TGTGCCAGCAGCTTAGGTACACAGGGGAACGGCTACACCTTC. It translates to CASSLGTQGNGYTF.

The rearrangement uses TRBV7-9 and TRBJ1-3, with 11 bases lining up with TRBD1. J lost 0 bases, V lost 4 bases, and 5 bases had no gene match. The CDR3 contains 17 residues. Germline CDR1 reads SEHNR; CDR2 reads FQNEAQ (reference sequence). CDR3 nucleotide sequence: TGTGCCAGCAGCTATTGGACAGGGGGCTACTCTGGAAACACCATATATTTT. Translated: CASSYWTGGYSGNTIYF.

The rearrangement links TRBV7-6 to TRBJ2-7; 8 bases align to TRBD1. Germline lookup yields CDR1 SGHVS and CDR2 FNYEAQ. V lost 2 bases, J lost 4 bases, and 10 bases stayed unmatched. The CDR3 sequence is 16 residues long. Here the CDR3 reads CASSLSPSQGEYEQYF. CDR3 in DNA: TGTGCCAGCAGCTTAAGTCCATCACAGGGGGAGTACGAGCAGTACTTC.

The chain uses TRBV12-3 or TRBV12-4 and TRBJ1-5; no clear D. This CDR3 contains 11 residues. V shed 5 bases and J shed 11 bases, with 10 bases lying between them. CDR3 amino acids: CASSKLGAQHF. As DNA, the CDR3 is TGTGCCAGCAGTAAATTGGGAGCCCAGCATTTT.

The chain couples TRBV21-1 to TRBJ2-3; the listed D gene, TRBD1, was not tested against the DNA. TRBV21-1 is tagged as a pseudogene. CDR3 length equals 17 residues. CDR3 sequence: CASRVRDSSASTDTQYF. The DNA for the CDR3 is TGTGCCAGCAGGGTCAGGGACAGTTCAGCTAGCACAGATACGCAGTATTTT.

The chain links TRBV5-1 to TRBJ2-7; D remains ambiguous. Germline CDR1 and CDR2: SGHRS and YFSETQ. V was pared by 2 bases and J by 6 bases, with 9 bases between. CDR3 length: 12 amino acids. The CDR3 DNA sequence: TGCGCCAGCAGCTTCTCAGGATCCGAGCAGTACTTC. Its translation: CASSFSGSEQYF.

The chain joins TRBV9 to TRBJ2-3; 9 bases agree with TRBD2. Germline loops: CDR1 SGDLS, CDR2 YYNGEE. The CDR3 totals 16 residues. V shed 3 bases, J shed 0 bases, and the junction held 5 bases outside the gene matches. CDR3 protein: CASSALAGASTDTQYF. The CDR3 DNA is TGTGCCAGCAGCGCGTTAGCGGGGGCGAGCACAGATACGCAGTATTTT.

This rearrangement joins TRBV4-1 to TRBJ1-2; D possibly corresponds to TRBD1 (5 bases). Between the trimmed V and J ends, which lost 1 base and 3 bases, there was a span of 9 bases. The CDR3 contains 14 residues. Looked up from germline, CDR1 is MGHRA and CDR2 is YSYEKL. CDR3 loop: CASSQAGDHYGYTF. The CDR3 bases are TGCGCCAGCAGCCAAGCGGGGGACCACTATGGCTACACCTTC.

This chain connects TRBV19 to TRBJ1-5; D might be TRBD1 (6 bases). The V end was cut by 5 bases, the J end by 11 bases, with 19 bases between. CDR1 is LNHDA and CDR2 is SQIVND in the germline V gene (reference sequence). The CDR3 spans 14 residues. The CDR3 nucleotides read TGTGCCAGTAGTTCAGGGGCTTCATCCACGTCCCAGCATTTT. Amino acids: CASSSGASSTSQHF.

Only one count was recorded for this clone. The chain has TRBV27 and TRBJ2-7, with TRBD2 as a possible D gene (5 bases). V gave up 5 bases and J gave up 7 bases, with 9 bases separating them. The CDR3 sequence is 11 residues long. Germline-derived CDR1 and CDR2 are MNHEY and SMNVEV (reference sequence). In nucleotides, the CDR3 is TGTGCCAGCAGTACGACGGGGGAGCAGTACTTC. Amino acids: CASSTTGEQYF.

V is TRBV9 and J is TRBJ1-5; the match to TRBD1 covers 7 bases. This CDR3 region has 14 residues. After removal of 3 bases from V and 3 bases from J, the junction contained 3 bases not matched to a gene. Germline V gene sequence: CDR1 SGDLS, CDR2 YYNGEE. CDR3 in DNA: TGTGCCAGCAGCGCAGGGGGTTTCAATCAGCCCCAGCATTTT. This gives the protein CASSAGGFNQPQHF.

The rearrangement links TRBV19 to TRBJ2-1; 8 bases fit TRBD2. CDR3 length: 15 amino acids. V lost 7 bases and J lost 2; bases outside the gene matches: 7. Germline CDR1 LNHDA, CDR2 SQIVND (reference sequence). The CDR3, as DNA: TGTGCCAGTATGGGGGAGCGGGGGCCCTACAATGAGCAGTTCTTC. Amino acid sequence: CASMGERGPYNEQFF. Supplemented by reference TRBV19 and TRBJ2-1, the full variable domain reads DGGITQSPKYLFRKEGQNVTLSCEQNLNHDAMYWYRQDPGQGLRLIYYSQIVNDFQKGDIAEGYSVSREKKESFPLTVTSAQKNPTAFYLCASMGERGPYNEQFFGPGTRLTVL.

V is TRBV3-1 (or the pseudogene TRBV3-2) and J is TRBJ1-1; D may be TRBD1 (5 bases). Germline V gene lookup returns CDR1 LGHDT and CDR2 YNNKEL (reference sequence). V lost 2 bases and J 7 bases, leaving 14 bases between the germline ends. This CDR3 is 14 amino acids long. The CDR3 sequence: CASSQQSRVNEAFF. CDR3 DNA: TGTGCCAGCAGCCAACAGTCCAGGGTTAATGAAGCTTTCTTT.

This clone was seen more than once but under ten times. The chain recombines TRBV6-2 or TRBV6-3 with TRBJ1-5; 8 positions agree with TRBD1. Trimming cost V 7 bases and J 6 bases; bases outside gene matches: 8. The CDR3 runs 14 residues. CDR1 is MNHEY, CDR2 SVGEGT, per germline. The CDR3: CASTPGGAGQPQHF. CDR3 sequence (DNA): TGTGCCAGCACCCCAGGGGGCGCGGGTCAGCCCCAGCATTTT.

The chain employs TRBV19 and TRBJ2-5; TRBD1 might be the D (6 bases). The CDR3 is 15 residues long. V lost 5 bases, J lost 3 bases, and 16 bases lay in between. Germline CDR1 reads LNHDA; CDR2 reads SQIVND (reference sequence). The CDR3 here is CASSRRRAGEETQYF. As DNA, the CDR3 is TGTGCCAGTAGTCGCCGCCGGGCAGGGGAAGAGACCCAGTACTTC.

The chain has TRBV29-1 and TRBJ2-7; 7 bases fit TRBD1. The V gene's germline CDR1 is SQVTM and CDR2 ANQGSEA. Trimming removed 3 bases from V and 0 bases from J; junction bases left unmatched: 2. The CDR3 loop spans 13 amino acids. The CDR3 DNA reads as TGCAGCGTTGAGACAGGGAGCTCCTACGAGCAGTACTTC. This encodes CSVETGSSYEQYF.

This clone was detected many times. The gene calls are TRBV4-2 and TRBJ1-4, with D possibly TRBD1 on 5 matching bases. V lost 1 base and J 8 bases, leaving 14 bases between the germline ends. CDR1 LGHNA and CDR2 YNFKEQ come from the germline V gene. The CDR3 has 15 residues. The CDR3, as DNA: TGTGCCAGCAGCCAAGTTGTCCTGGGGGGAGAAAAACTGTTTTTT. Protein sequence: CASSQVVLGGEKLFF.

This clone has only one observation. The chain is built from TRBV21-1 and TRBJ2-7; the DNA was not compared with TRBD1, the D call given in the table. TRBV21-1 is classified as a pseudogene. The length of the CDR3 is 13 residues. The CDR3 sequence: CASTASGSYEQYF. CDR3 DNA: TGTGCCAGCACCGCCTCAGGGTCCTACGAGCAGTACTTC.

The CDR3 spells CARRGDRGAYNEQFF. In DNA form, the CDR3 reads TGTGCCAGAAGGGGGGACAGAGGGGCTTACAATGAGCAGTTCTTC. The rearrangement uses TRBV5-3 and TRBJ2-1; 7 bases are a match to TRBD1. TRBV5-3 is an ORF; its function is uncertain. V shed 5 bases and J 4 bases; nucleotides not matched to a gene: 9. The CDR3 has 15 residues.